This TCR beta chain was found in a study of cytomegalovirus exposure and HLA in healthy donors. Study-wide background: Early released data comprised tens of millions of unique TCRs from HLA-typed donors. Study outcomes and limitations: An Asian-associated ancestry cluster reportedly showed fewer N-insertions than the approximately 700-donor mean in a later analysis. Presence/absence analyses assumed roughly uniform sequencing depth across donors, which may not hold. Rare sequences made up most TCRs, while some public TCRs were found in many donors.

A remark on this clone: Its antigen is as yet unknown.

Looked up from germline, CDR1 is SGHDT and CDR2 is YYEEEE. The CDR3 is 13 amino acids. Between the trimmed V and J ends, which lost 2 bases and 3 bases, there was a span of 6 bases. Researchers ran the PCR with 60 Vbeta and 13 Jbeta primers. Only in-frame clones appear in the TCRdb table, and some are missing; sequencing was by immunoSEQ multiplex PCR. Of about 190,000 clones listed, about 80% are singletons. The origin of this receptor is a woman in her fifties or sixties in good health and CMV-seropositive. The chain recombines TRBV5-6 with TRBJ2-1; D perhaps matches TRBD2 (5 bases). Specimen: PBMCs. The CDR3 DNA follows: TGTGCCAGCAGCTTCGGGGTCTACAATGAGCAGTTCTTC. It encodes CASSFGVYNEQFF.